These 23 T cell receptor beta chains were sequenced from one sample in a study of cytomegalovirus exposure and HLA in healthy donors. Primers: 60 Vbeta forward and 13 Jbeta reverse. Profiling relied on immunoSEQ multiplex PCR, and the TCRdb table lists in-frame clones only, not all of them. Here the sample spans about 170,000 clones, around four fifths being singletons. Input material: PBMCs. These receptors were taken from a female donor in good health and CMV-seronegative.

This clone appeared a few times. The CDR3 DNA reads TGTGCCAGCAGCGGCAGCGGGGGGGTCGGCGGGGAGCTGTTTTTT. The encoded protein is CASSGSGGVGGELFF. V and J are TRBV7-2 and TRBJ2-2; 10 bases align to TRBD2. V shed 5 bases, J shed 7 bases, and the junction held 7 bases outside the gene matches. CDR3 length: 15 residues. Germline loops: CDR1 SGHTA, CDR2 FQGNSA.

The chain recombines TRBV15 with TRBJ1-5; 9 bases are shared with TRBD1. The CDR3 has 15 amino acids. Germline V gene data show CDR1 as LNHNV and CDR2 as YYDKDF (reference sequence). V was clipped by 1 base and J by 7 bases; unmatched bases: 5. Here the CDR3 reads CATSRAGTGIQPQHF. The CDR3, as DNA: TGTGCCACCAGCAGAGCCGGGACAGGGATCCAGCCCCAGCATTTT.

The chain uses TRBV2 and TRBJ2-2, with no clear D. The CDR3 is made up of 16 amino acids. The germline V gene has CDR1 SNHLY and CDR2 FYNNEI. V was pared by 2 bases and J by 1 base, with 11 bases between. This chain's CDR3 is CASSEFPLLNTGELFF. Written as DNA, the CDR3 is TGTGCCAGCAGTGAATTTCCGTTATTGAACACCGGGGAGCTGTTTTTT.

The CDR3 DNA sequence: TGTGCCAGTAGTAGGGACAGGGGGACCCTCCAAGAGACCCAGTACTTC. Residues: CASSRDRGTLQETQYF. V and J are TRBV19 and TRBJ2-5; TRBD1 matches 11 bases. This CDR3 is 16 amino acids long. Germline V gene lookup returns CDR1 LNHDA and CDR2 SQIVND (reference sequence). Trimming removed 4 bases from V and 1 base from J; junction bases left unmatched: 5.

This chain uses TRBV30 with TRBJ1-1; 7 bases match TRBD1. CDR3 length: 11 residues. Trimming cost V 3 bases and J 8 bases; bases outside gene matches: 3. The germline gives CDR1 GTSNPN, CDR2 SVGIG (reference sequence). The CDR3: CAWRTGTEAFF. CDR3 nucleotide sequence: TGTGCCTGGAGGACAGGGACAGAAGCTTTCTTT. Variable domain in full (rest from reference TRBV30 and TRBJ1-1): SQTIHQWPATLVQPVGSPLSLECTVEGTSNPNLYWYRQAAGRGLQLLFYSVGIGQISSEVPQNLSASRPQDRQFILSSKKLLLSDSGFYLCAWRTGTEAFFGQGTRLTVV.

The gene calls are TRBV29-1 and TRBJ2-3, with 13 positions matching TRBD2. With 4 bases clipped from V and 3 bases from J, the junction kept 7 bases outside the gene matches. The CDR3 length is 16 residues. The germline gives CDR1 SQVTM, CDR2 ANQGSEA. CDR3 sequence (DNA): TGCAGCGTTGGACGACTAGCGGGGGGAATTACAGATACGCAGTATTTT. The encoded protein is CSVGRLAGGITDTQYF.

A single count supports this clone. V is TRBV4-1 and J is TRBJ2-2; TRBD1 might be the D (5 bases). Germline V lookup: CDR1 MGHRA, CDR2 YSYEKL. With 1 base removed from V and 1 base from J, the gap between germline ends came to 10 bases. This CDR3 is built from 16 residues. CDR3 protein: CASSQAQGGNTGELFF. In DNA form, the CDR3 reads TGCGCCAGCAGCCAAGCCCAGGGCGGGAACACCGGGGAGCTGTTTTTT.

The genes are TRBV11-3 and TRBJ2-3; TRBD2 is a possible D gene (5 bases). Germline V gene data show CDR1 as SGHNT and CDR2 as YENEEA. CDR3 size: 13 residues. The V end was cut by 5 bases, the J end by 4 bases, with 10 bases between. CDR3 in DNA: TGTGCCAGCAGCCACGGACTTTCAGATACGCAGTATTTT. This sequence encodes CASSHGLSDTQYF.

V usage is TRBV19 and J usage is TRBJ2-2, with D unresolved. The germline V gene encodes CDR1 LNHDA and CDR2 SQIVND (reference sequence). There are 16 residues in the CDR3. Trimming took off 0 bases at V and 2 bases at J, with 10 bases between the two ends. The CDR3 DNA reads as TGTGCCAGTAGTATAGATCGACCGACAAACACCGGGGAGCTGTTTTTT. Its protein product is CASSIDRPTNTGELFF.

This clone appeared once. This sequence joins TRBV28 and TRBJ1-1; 8 bases agree with TRBD1. Per the germline V gene, CDR1 is MDHEN and CDR2 is SYDVKM. V gave up 5 bases and J gave up 1 base; unmatched junction bases: 3. This CDR3 spans 14 amino acids. CDR3 amino acids: CASSLDRANTEAFF. CDR3 coding DNA: TGTGCCAGCAGTCTGGACAGGGCGAACACTGAAGCTTTCTTT.

This chain uses TRBV28 with TRBJ2-3; perhaps TRBD2 as D (7 bases). The ends were cut back, 4 bases at V and 0 bases at J, with 17 bases in the middle. CDR3 length: 17 residues. Germline V CDR1 and CDR2: MDHEN, SYDVKM. CDR3 in DNA: TGTGCCAGCAGTTCTCCCCGGCGGGGGCCTAGCACAGATACGCAGTATTTT. This codes for CASSSPRRGPSTDTQYF.

This clone has just one count. The rearrangement links TRBV28 to TRBJ1-5, with a possible D match to TRBD1 (5 bases). The CDR3 consists of 12 residues. Trimming shortened V by 8 bases and J by 4 bases, and 9 bases separated the two germline ends. CDR1 is MDHEN and CDR2 is SYDVKM in the germline V gene. The CDR3 DNA sequence: TGTGCCAGCTTGGGGACTAATCAGCCCCAGCATTTT. Translation gives CASLGTNQPQHF.

The chain uses TRBV28 and TRBJ2-7; a possible D gene is TRBD2 (5 bases). Germline lookup yields CDR1 MDHEN and CDR2 SYDVKM. This CDR3 comprises 13 residues. The V gene lost 2 bases and the J gene lost 2 bases, with 7 bases spanning the gap. The CDR3 nucleotides are TGTGCCAGCAGTTTAGCCGGGGCCTACGAGCAGTACTTC. Translating gives CASSLAGAYEQYF.

This clone is a singleton in its sample. The gene calls are TRBV27 and TRBJ1-1; D is unresolved. The V end was cut by 7 bases, the J end by 0 bases, with 9 bases between. Germline CDR1 reads MNHEY; CDR2 reads SMNVEV (reference sequence). This CDR3 region has 13 residues. Here the CDR3 reads CASTTGMNTEAFF. CDR3 nucleotides: TGTGCCAGCACAACGGGGATGAACACTGAAGCTTTCTTT.

The rearrangement joins TRBV4-3 to TRBJ2-1; 12 bases map to TRBD2. The junction had 13 bases not matched to a gene; V was cut back by 1 base and J by 6 bases. Germline CDR1 reads LGHNA; CDR2 reads YSLEER. The CDR3 contains 19 residues. In DNA, the CDR3 is TGCGCCAGCAGCCAAGGGGCCAGGGCGACTAGCGGGGGAAGCAATGAGCAGTTCTTC. Translated, it gives CASSQGARATSGGSNEQFF.

The V gene is TRBV5-1, the J gene TRBJ2-5, with TRBD2 identical over 8 bases. The end of the DNA aligns better with TRBJ2-7, so the J call may be wrong. In germline, CDR1 is SGHRS, CDR2 YFSETQ. The CDR3 covers 15 residues. The CDR3 DNA sequence: TGCGCCAGCAGCCCTACCTTCGGGAGGGCCGTCGAGCAGTACTTC. As protein: CASSPTFGRAVEQYF.

The CDR3: CASSPGQGNYGYTF. CDR3 nucleotide sequence: TGTGCCAGCAGTCCGGGACAGGGGAACTATGGCTACACCTTC. The V gene is TRBV6-4, the J gene TRBJ1-2; the match to TRBD1 covers 10 bases. Losses at the gene ends were 5 bases for V and 2 bases for J; bases not matched to a gene: 2. Germline lookup yields CDR1 MRHNA and CDR2 SNTAGT. This CDR3 is 14 amino acids long.

This rearrangement joins TRBV27 to TRBJ1-1; a possible D gene is TRBD1 (6 bases). This CDR3 contains 17 residues. V was clipped by 5 bases and J by 0 bases, with 19 bases between them. Germline V lookup: CDR1 MNHEY, CDR2 SMNVEV (reference sequence). As DNA, the CDR3 is TGTGCCAGCAGTGCCATTGGGGGGGGACATTTGAACACTGAAGCTTTCTTT. Residues: CASSAIGGGHLNTEAFF.

Only one count was recorded for this clone. The chain is built from TRBV7-9 and TRBJ2-3; maybe TRBD1 (5 bases). From germline, CDR1 is SEHNR and CDR2 FQNEAQ (reference sequence). This CDR3 is 17 amino acids long. V gave up 7 bases and J gave up 3 bases, with 23 bases separating them. The CDR3 here is CASTLLDVGPITDTQYF. The DNA of the CDR3 is TGTGCCAGCACCCTACTGGACGTGGGGCCCATAACAGATACGCAGTATTTT.

The chain employs TRBV7-3 and TRBJ2-7; maybe TRBD1 (6 bases). The CDR3 loop spans 14 amino acids. V gave up 2 bases and J gave up 0 bases, with 8 bases separating them. Per the germline V gene, CDR1 is SGHTA and CDR2 is FQGTGA. The CDR3 region has the DNA TGTGCCAGCAGCTTAGACAGGTTCTCCTACGAGCAGTACTTC. It is translated as CASSLDRFSYEQYF.

The rearrangement joins TRBV11-3 to TRBJ1-1; D remains ambiguous. The CDR3 totals 12 residues. Trimming cost V 5 bases and J 7 bases, with 11 bases left between them. Germline values: CDR1 SGHNT, CDR2 YENEEA. DNA for the CDR3: TGTGCCAGCAGCCTCGGACTGGGTGAAGCTTTCTTT. Protein product: CASSLGLGEAFF.

This chain links TRBV18 with TRBJ1-2, with TRBD1 matching over 7 bases. V was pared by 4 bases and J by 3 bases, with 14 bases of the junction left unmatched. CDR1 and CDR2 from the germline V gene are KGHSH and LQKENI. The CDR3 loop spans 17 amino acids. Written as DNA, the CDR3 is TGTGCCAGCTCACTAACAGGGGCCCCAGAATACGACTATGGCTACACCTTC. Its translation is CASSLTGAPEYDYGYTF. The whole variable domain, remainder taken from reference TRBV18 and TRBJ1-2, is NAGVMQNPRHLVRRRGQEARLRCSPMKGHSHVYWYRQLPEEGLKFMVYLQKENIIDESGMPKERFSAEFPKEGPSILRIQQVVRGDSAAYFCASSLTGAPEYDYGYTFGSGTRLTVV.

This clone was seen only a few times. The chain joins TRBV18 to TRBJ2-5; D is possibly TRBD1 (5 bases). The CDR3 covers 13 residues. Trimming left V 3 bases short and J 2 bases short, with 7 bases between. Looked up from germline, CDR1 is KGHSH and CDR2 is LQKENI. CDR3 DNA sequence: TGTGCCAGCTCACCCAGACAGCAAGAGACCCAGTACTTC. This codes for CASSPRQQETQYF. The full variable domain, in which reference TRBV18 and TRBJ2-5 provide the parts outside the CDR3, is NAGVMQNPRHLVRRRGQEARLRCSPMKGHSHVYWYRQLPEEGLKFMVYLQKENIIDESGMPKERFSAEFPKEGPSILRIQQVVRGDSAAYFCASSPRQQETQYFGPGTRLLVL.